The table lists the clone carrying this T cell receptor beta chain with a few counts. What it binds is not known. The entry originates in a study of T cell repertoires in cytomegalovirus infection. Study summary: It can be stated that public TCR beta signatures indicated CMV infection as well as a matching HLA type.

In TCRdb, the reads were re-called with MiXCR into one record per CDR3 protein. The sample has about 110,000 distinct CDR3 sequences; around 28% are singletons. V shed 6 bases and J shed 2 bases, with 13 bases lying between them. Germline values: CDR1 SNHLY, CDR2 FYNNEI. The CDR3 runs 15 residues. The TCR originated in a human donor in good health (CMV status not recorded). Some clones in this sample may be carry-over from other donors' samples. This sequence joins TRBV2 and TRBJ1-4; maybe TRBD1 (5 bases). The specimen was CD8+ T cells from cultured PBMCs, collected from culture after CMV antigen stimulation. The CDR3 protein is CASSELGGTNEKLFF. CDR3 DNA sequence: TGTGCCAGCAGCGAGCTGGGGGGTACTAATGAAAAACTGTTTTTT.